This record covers a single T cell receptor (beta chain). Its antigen is currently unknown. This sample is drawn from a study of PD-1 blockade in mismatch repair-deficient tumors. Study at large: Enrolled about 2012-2017, patients had progressing, pretreated mismatch repair-deficient cancers of about a dozen types. Whole-study findings and limits: Rapid post-treatment expansion, then contraction, generally preceding radiologic response, marked tumor-resident clones.

Clones were read by immunoSEQ multiplex PCR, and TCRdb kept only the in-frame ones, dropping some. The table includes about 84,000 clones, over 70% detected once. All patients were mismatch repair deficient, assessed by either PCR or immunohistochemistry. Three pembrolizumab responders had their TCRs sequenced. This CDR3 is 15 amino acids long. V was clipped by 4 bases and J by 4 bases; unmatched bases: 7. The germline V gene encodes CDR1 SGHNT and CDR2 YYREEE (reference sequence). The receptor comes from an adult with mismatch repair-deficient cancer. This material consisted of peripheral blood, taken 12 weeks after starting pembrolizumab. The V gene is TRBV5-4, the J gene TRBJ2-5, with TRBD1 identical over 10 bases. The CDR3 sequence: CASSPRTGGRETQYF. CDR3 DNA sequence: TGTGCCAGCAGCCCCCGGACAGGGGGTAGAGAGACCCAGTACTTC.